The 2 T cell receptor beta chains listed next were all sequenced from one sample in a study of T cell repertoires and HLA-DP antigens (dated by TCRdb to between 2018 and 2020). Libraries came from the immunoSEQ multiplex PCR assay. TCRdb took over this immuneACCESS table, retaining in-frame rearrangements with V and J assigned. Such tables are incomplete; in checked studies, under half of the missing clones stem from an unresolved V gene, and the remainder is unexplained. A total of approximately 110,000 clones appear in this sample, more than 85% of them only once. The ten largest clones take up about 0.27% of the sample. The antigens of these receptors remain unknown. Material for sequencing was CD4+ T cells from PBMCs. These receptors were collected from a woman younger than 30 in good health and CMV-seronegative.

In its sample, this clone was seen once. The chain is built from TRBV11-2 and TRBJ2-3; D is undetermined. Germline CDR1 SGHAT, CDR2 FQNNGV. The CDR3 totals 15 residues. V gave up 5 bases and J gave up 1 base, with 13 bases separating them. The CDR3 DNA sequence: TGTGCCAGCAGCAGAAGGACGAGTCGCACAGATACGCAGTATTTT. Translation gives CASSRRTSRTDTQYF.

This clone has only one observation. The J gene is TRBJ1-1, the V gene TRBV9; perhaps TRBD1 as D (6 bases). Trimming pared 4 bases from V and 3 bases from J, leaving 13 bases between. The CDR3 has 14 amino acids. CDR1 SGDLS and CDR2 YYNGEE come from the germline V gene. CDR3 sequence: CASSPDNRDTEAFF. The CDR3 DNA reads TGTGCCAGCAGCCCCGATAACAGGGACACTGAAGCTTTCTTT.